The sequence of this T cell receptor (beta chain) was determined in a study of identical twins. The germline CDR1 and CDR2 sequences are DFQATT and SNEGSKA (reference sequence). V lost 6 bases and J lost 5, with 10 bases in between. The length of the CDR3 is 11 residues. The cDNA had a unique molecular identifier and a template-switch universal primer site. In TCRdb, the 5' RACE reads were re-called with MiXCR into one record per CDR3 protein. The table includes about 530,000 distinct CDR3 sequences, approximately 20% detected once. These data also featured in a second study, about yellow fever vaccine responses in identical twins.

The sequence was collected from a woman aged 18-35 years in good health. The gene calls are TRBV20-1 and TRBJ2-5; D ambiguous. The sample was CD4+ T cells sorted from blood. In DNA form, the CDR3 reads TGCAGTGCCTTTCGAATCGAGACCCAGTACTTC. Residues: CSAFRIETQYF.